Following are 15 T cell receptor beta chains from one sample sequenced in a study of blood T cells in healthy people across ages. Primers used in a second PCR of roughly 7 to 11 cycles were a sample-barcoded 5' primer and a J-beta primer mix. TCRdb ran MiXCR on the 5' RACE reads and lists one entry per CDR3 protein. This table holds roughly 640,000 distinct CDR3 sequences, approximately 30% found once. Sequencing input: blood. All receptors come from a woman aged 80 or over in good health.

V is TRBV30 and J is TRBJ1-2; D uncertain. The germline gives CDR1 GTSNPN, CDR2 SVGIG (reference sequence). With 0 bases removed from V and 5 bases from J, the gap between germline ends came to 4 bases. The CDR3 loop spans 11 amino acids. The CDR3 reads CAWSVQYGYTF. The CDR3 DNA follows: TGTGCCTGGAGTGTTCAGTATGGCTACACCTTC.

Many counts were recorded for this clonotype. The V call is TRBV20-1, the J call TRBJ2-5; 10 bases fit TRBD2. CDR3 size: 15 residues. The V and J ends lost 3 bases and 5 bases, in that order; junction bases with no gene match: 9. Germline CDR1 reads DFQATT; CDR2 reads SNEGSKA (reference sequence). CDR3 amino acids: CSARLAGAGGETQYF. In DNA, the CDR3 is TGCAGTGCTAGGCTAGCGGGGGCCGGGGGCGAGACCCAGTACTTC.

This clonotype was counted ten times or more. This chain links TRBV7-2 with TRBJ2-5, with 10 bases fitting TRBD1. There are 15 residues in the CDR3. Per germline, CDR1 SGHTA and CDR2 FQGNSA. V trimming: 3 bases; J trimming: 11 bases; junction bases outside the gene matches: 12. In nucleotides, the CDR3 is TGTGCCAGCAGCTTGAGACAGGGGGCCAGTCTTGCGCAGTACTTC. It specifies CASSLRQGASLAQYF.

This clonotype was seen repeatedly, ten times or more. The CDR3 region is CASSRSRTSGDNQETQYF. The CDR3 DNA reads TGTGCCAGCAGCCGATCACGGACTAGCGGAGATAACCAAGAGACCCAGTACTTC. V gene TRBV7-9 combines with J gene TRBJ2-5; 10 bases align to TRBD2. J lost 0 bases, V lost 5 bases, and 12 bases had no gene match. The CDR3 runs to 18 residues. The V gene's germline CDR1 is SEHNR and CDR2 FQNEAQ (reference sequence).

Turning to this clonotype: The junction differs from germline at one of its ends, possibly a read error. The chain combines TRBV7-7 with TRBJ2-2; possible D gene TRBD2, 5 bases. CDR3 length equals 12 residues. Germline loops: CDR1 SSHAT, CDR2 FNYEAQ (reference sequence). The CDR3 DNA follows: TGTGCTAGCAGCGGGAACACCGGGGAGCTGTTTTTT. It is translated as CASSGNTGELFF. Variable domain in full (rest from reference TRBV7-7 and TRBJ2-2): GAGVSQSPRYKVTKRGQDVTLRCDPISSHATLYWYQQALGQGPEFLTYFNYEAQPDKSGLPSDRFSAERPEGSISTLTIQRTEQRDSAMYRCASSGNTGELFFGEGSRLTVL.

This clonotype came up a few times. The chain recombines TRBV6-6 with TRBJ2-7; 7 nucleotides line up with TRBD1. The V and J ends lost 6 bases and 2 bases, in that order; junction bases with no gene match: 10. Germline values: CDR1 MNHNY, CDR2 SVGAGI (reference sequence). The length of the CDR3 is 15 residues. The CDR3 spells CASSRPSGQTYEQYF. DNA for the CDR3: TGTGCCAGCAGCCGCCCCTCGGGACAGACCTACGAGCAGTACTTC.

On this clonotype: With a much larger clone just one base away, this may be a read error. The chain carries TRBV3-1 and TRBJ1-2; D possibly corresponds to TRBD1 (5 bases). The CDR3 totals 14 residues. Germline values: CDR1 LGHDT, CDR2 YNNKEL (reference sequence). The CDR3 bases are TGTGCCCGCAGCCCGGATTCAGGGAGATATGGCTACACCTTC. It translates to CARSPDSGRYGYTF.

This clonotype turned up a few times. The J gene is TRBJ2-1, the V gene TRBV20-1; D might be TRBD1 or TRBD2, each matching 5 bases. Trimming took 2 bases from V and 13 from J, leaving 15 bases between them. The CDR3 runs to 12 residues. Germline V gene data show CDR1 as DFQATT and CDR2 as SNEGSKA (reference sequence). CDR3 protein: CSARPLGETQFF. The CDR3 DNA reads as TGCAGTGCTAGACCCCTAGGGGAGACCCAGTTCTTC.

Ten or more counts support this clonotype. V is TRBV5-1 and J is TRBJ1-2, with a tentative D call TRBD1 (5 bases). The CDR3 contains 14 residues. CDR1 is SGHRS, CDR2 YFSETQ, per germline. Trimming shortened V by 0 bases and J by 6 bases, and 12 bases separated the two germline ends. CDR3 bases: TGCGCCAGCAGCTTGGTAGCAGGGAGGGATGGCTACACCTTC. It specifies CASSLVAGRDGYTF.

V is TRBV7-3 and J is TRBJ2-2; 7 bases are shared with TRBD1. This CDR3 comprises 14 residues. CDR1 is SGHTA and CDR2 is FQGTGA in the germline V gene. V lost 0 bases to trimming and J lost 8 bases; unmatched junction nucleotides: 3. The CDR3 is CASSLTLTGGELFF. As DNA, the CDR3 is TGTGCCAGCAGCTTAACCCTGACAGGGGGGGAGCTGTTTTTT.

Of note for this clonotype: A much larger clonotype is one base distant, so this may be a read error. The conserved phenylalanine or tryptophan is not found at the CDR3 terminus, so this likely reflects a read error. The V gene is TRBV6-5, the J gene TRBJ2-5; the match to TRBD2 covers 7 bases. The CDR3 extends over 12 amino acids. The V and J ends lost 8 bases and 5 bases, in that order; junction bases with no gene match: 5. Germline CDR1 MNHEY, CDR2 SVGAGI. CDR3 in amino acids: CASARGVETQYV. In DNA form, the CDR3 reads TGTGCCAGCGCACGGGGGGTCGAGACCCAGTACGTC.

The J gene is TRBJ2-3, the V gene TRBV5-1; D possibly corresponds to TRBD2 (5 bases). Trimming shortened V by 1 base and J by 3 bases, and 12 bases separated the two germline ends. The germline V gene encodes CDR1 SGHRS and CDR2 YFSETQ. The length of the CDR3 is 15 residues. In nucleotides, the CDR3 is TGCGCCAGCAGCTTGCCGGGCATAGCGACAGATACGCAGTATTTT. This sequence encodes CASSLPGIATDTQYF.

In this sample, this clonotype turned up many times. The rearrangement joins TRBV30 to TRBJ2-3; 8 nucleotides line up with TRBD1. The CDR3 totals 14 residues. The germline V gene has CDR1 GTSNPN and CDR2 SVGIG (reference sequence). After removal of 1 base from V and 4 bases from J, the junction contained 4 bases not matched to a gene. This chain's CDR3 is CAWSDGTGADTQYF. The CDR3 DNA reads as TGTGCCTGGAGTGACGGGACAGGTGCAGATACGCAGTATTTT. Based on the CDR3 plus reference TRBV30 and TRBJ2-3, the full variable domain is SQTIHQWPATLVQPVGSPLSLECTVEGTSNPNLYWYRQAAGRGLQLLFYSVGIGQISSEVPQNLSASRPQDRQFILSSKKLLLSDSGFYLCAWSDGTGADTQYFGPGTRLTVL.

This clonotype was detected a few times. V gene TRBV6-1 combines with J gene TRBJ2-5; D is uncertain. Germline CDR1 reads MNHNS; CDR2 reads SASEGT. The CDR3 is made up of 12 amino acids. Trimming left V 6 bases short and J 4 bases short, with 9 bases between. The CDR3 DNA reads TGTGCCAGCAGCGTGACAACAGAGACCCAGTACTTC. The encoded protein is CASSVTTETQYF.

There are many counts of this clonotype. With a much larger clone just one base away, this may be a read error. The chain couples TRBV5-1 to TRBJ2-3; TRBD1 might be the D (6 bases). The CDR3 has 14 residues. Trimming left V 6 bases short and J 1 base short, with 12 bases between. The V gene's germline CDR1 is SGHRS and CDR2 YFSETQ. CDR3 DNA: TGCGCCAGCAACCCCAGGGGCCGCACAGATACGCAGTATTTT. Translated, it gives CASNPRGRTDTQYF.